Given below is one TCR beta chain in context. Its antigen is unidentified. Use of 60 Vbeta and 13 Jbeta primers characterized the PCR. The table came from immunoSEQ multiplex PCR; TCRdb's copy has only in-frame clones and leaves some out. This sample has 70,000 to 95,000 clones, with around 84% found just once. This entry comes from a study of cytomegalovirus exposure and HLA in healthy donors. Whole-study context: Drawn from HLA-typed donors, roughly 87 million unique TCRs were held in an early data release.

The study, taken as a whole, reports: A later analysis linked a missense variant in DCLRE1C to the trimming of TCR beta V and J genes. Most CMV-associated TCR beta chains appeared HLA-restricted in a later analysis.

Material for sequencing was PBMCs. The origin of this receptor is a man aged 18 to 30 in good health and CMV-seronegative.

CDR3: CASSYQGTQYEQYF. CDR3 nucleotides: TGTGCCAGCAGTTACCAGGGAACCCAATACGAGCAGTACTTC. The chain uses TRBV6-6 and TRBJ2-7; D might be TRBD1 (5 bases). Trimming took off 2 bases at V and 4 bases at J, with 12 bases between the two ends. The CDR3 sequence is 14 residues long. The germline V gene encodes CDR1 MNHNY and CDR2 SVGAGI (reference sequence).